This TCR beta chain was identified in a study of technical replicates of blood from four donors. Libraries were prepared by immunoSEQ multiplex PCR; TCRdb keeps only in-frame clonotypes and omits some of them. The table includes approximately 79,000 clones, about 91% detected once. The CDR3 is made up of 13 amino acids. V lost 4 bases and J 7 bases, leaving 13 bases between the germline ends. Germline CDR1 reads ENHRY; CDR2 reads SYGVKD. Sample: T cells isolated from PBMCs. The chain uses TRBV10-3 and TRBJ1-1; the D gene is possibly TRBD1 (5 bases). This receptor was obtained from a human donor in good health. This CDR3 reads CAISGSDSLEAFF. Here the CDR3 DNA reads TGTGCCATCAGTGGGTCAGACAGCCTTGAAGCTTTCTTT.